One sample yielded the 3 T cell receptor beta chains listed below, sequenced in a study of regulatory T cells in long-lasting Graves disease. CDR3-region Arm-PCR and iRepertoire HTBI primers produced the TCR beta libraries. TCRdb called the multiplex PCR reads again in MiXCR, with one record for every CDR3 protein. The data show around 450,000 distinct CDR3 sequences, about 22% seen once. The time point: persistent/refractory GD, antithyroid drugs over 5 years with positive TRAb. Extracted PBMC RNA gave rise to the TCR library. The sequenced sample was peripheral blood mononuclear cells (PBMCs), obtained when the disease was refractory, from a patient treated with antithyroid drugs. These receptors all come from a female donor with Graves disease.

This clonotype was seen ten or more times. This chain connects TRBV28 to TRBJ2-5; 13 bases match TRBD2. The J segment lost 4 bases and the V segment lost 6 bases, leaving 2 bases of the junction unmatched. Germline V gene data show CDR1 as MDHEN and CDR2 as SYDVKM. The CDR3 covers 14 residues. CDR3 in amino acids: CASSRLAGGETQYF. The CDR3 bases are TGTGCCAGCAGCCGACTAGCGGGGGGAGAGACCCAGTACTTC.

This clonotype was found many times. The chain carries TRBV7-2 and TRBJ1-2; D may be TRBD1 (6 bases). The CDR3 totals 14 residues. The ends were cut back, 5 bases at V and 8 bases at J, with 18 bases in the middle. Germline CDR1 SGHTA, CDR2 FQGNSA. The chain's CDR3 is CASSLRTANVGYTF. CDR3 nucleotide sequence: TGTGCCAGCAGCCTCCGGACAGCTAATGTGGGCTACACCTTC.

This clonotype was observed many times. The rearrangement joins TRBV10-3 to TRBJ1-2; TRBD1 might be the D (5 bases). V lost 5 bases and J 6 bases, leaving 16 bases between the germline ends. The germline gives CDR1 ENHRY, CDR2 SYGVKD. This CDR3 is 14 amino acids long. The CDR3 DNA follows: TGTGCCATCAGTACGGGAGCAGGGATGGATGGCTACACCTTC. Encoded protein: CAISTGAGMDGYTF.